Shown below are 2 T cell receptor beta chains from a single sample sequenced in a study of T cells in localized non-small cell lung cancer. Profiling relied on immunoSEQ multiplex PCR, and the TCRdb table lists in-frame clones only, not all of them. The sample yields under 45,000 clones, about 80% seen once. The input for sequencing was PBMCs, taken before any cancer treatment. The source is a man aged 35-69 years with stage II lung adenocarcinoma.

The rearrangement links TRBV7-6 to TRBJ2-5, with 11 positions matching TRBD1. The junction had 12 bases not matched to a gene; V was cut back by 4 bases and J by 2 bases. Per the germline V gene, CDR1 is SGHVS and CDR2 is FNYEAQ. This CDR3 spans 18 amino acids. CDR3 sequence reads: CASSSPLAGTGGQETQYF. CDR3 sequence (DNA): TGTGCCAGCAGCTCCCCCCTTGCCGGGACAGGGGGTCAAGAGACCCAGTACTTC.

The chain joins TRBV18 to TRBJ2-2; TRBD1 matches at 7 bases. The CDR3 sequence is 17 residues long. Trimming cost V 3 bases and J 2 bases; bases outside gene matches: 9. Germline V gene lookup returns CDR1 KGHSH and CDR2 LQKENI. CDR3 protein: CASSPNAPGGNTGELFF. CDR3 in DNA: TGTGCCAGCTCACCGAATGCTCCAGGGGGAAACACCGGGGAGCTGTTTTTT.